A single sample is the source of the 7 T cell receptor beta chains below, sequenced in a study of identical twins. TCRdb re-analysed the 5' RACE reads in MiXCR, keeping a single row per CDR3 protein. The profile shows under 800,000 distinct CDR3 sequences, about 20% of them singletons. These data were likewise used in another study, on T cells expressing NK-cell markers.

Material for sequencing was PBMCs. The receptor source for this set is a woman younger than 30 in good health.

This rearrangement joins TRBV20-1 to TRBJ1-1, with a weak D call TRBD1 (6 bases). Trimming shortened V by 3 bases and J by 0 bases, and 11 bases separated the two germline ends. This CDR3 comprises 14 residues. CDR1 and CDR2 (germline): DFQATT, SNEGSKA (reference sequence). The CDR3, as DNA: TGCAGTGCTAGGGGAGGGGGACTGAACACTGAAGCTTTCTTT. It translates to CSARGGGLNTEAFF.

This clonotype was recorded at least ten times. The chain combines TRBV7-2 with TRBJ2-1, with D hard to call. Per the germline V gene, CDR1 is SGHTA and CDR2 is FQGNSA. The CDR3 covers 11 residues. Trimming stripped 4 bases from V and 8 bases from J, with 6 bases between. The DNA of the CDR3 is TGTGCCAGCAGCTCGTTGTATGAGCAGTTCTTC. Translated, it gives CASSSLYEQFF.

CDR3 DNA sequence: TGCAGTGTCCGGATCCAAGAGACCCAGTACTTC. Translating it yields CSVRIQETQYF. The rearrangement links TRBV20-1 to TRBJ2-5; D is unresolved. Germline V gives CDR1 DFQATT, CDR2 SNEGSKA (reference sequence). This CDR3 is built from 11 residues. V was trimmed by 7 bases and J by 1 base, leaving 7 bases between them.

The sample holds a few counts of this clonotype. V is TRBV20-1 and J is TRBJ1-6, with D maybe TRBD1 (5 bases). Germline V gene data show CDR1 as DFQATT and CDR2 as SNEGSKA (reference sequence). With 6 bases removed from V and 9 bases from J, the gap between germline ends came to 18 bases. The CDR3 covers 14 residues. The DNA for the CDR3 is TGCAGTGCCCAGATGGGGGACCCCCCTTCACCCCTCCACTTT. Translated, it gives CSAQMGDPPSPLHF.

The chain is built from TRBV7-6 and TRBJ2-1; 7 nucleotides align to TRBD2. CDR1 SGHVS and CDR2 FNYEAQ come from the germline V gene. The length of the CDR3 is 14 residues. Trimming cost V 3 bases and J 7 bases; bases outside gene matches: 6. CDR3 region: CASSFGGSVNEQFF. In DNA form, the CDR3 reads TGTGCCAGCAGCTTTGGCGGGAGCGTGAATGAGCAGTTCTTC.

This sequence joins TRBV12-3 or TRBV12-4 and TRBJ2-3; 14 nucleotides align to TRBD2. CDR3 size: 16 residues. V was clipped by 6 bases and J by 5 bases; unmatched bases: 7. This chain's CDR3 is CASRGGLAGVIDTQYF. The CDR3 DNA follows: TGTGCCAGCAGGGGGGGACTAGCGGGAGTAATAGATACGCAGTATTTT.

V usage is TRBV12-3 or TRBV12-4 and J usage is TRBJ2-5, with 8 bases matching TRBD2. CDR3 length: 12 amino acids. J lost 5 bases, V lost 8 bases, and 4 bases had no gene match. CDR3 DNA sequence: TGTGCCAGCCGACCGGGGGGGGAGACCCAGTACTTC. Its translation is CASRPGGETQYF.